This T cell receptor (beta chain) was sequenced in a study of blood T cell repertoires in COVID-19 (TCRdb year 2020). About the full investigation: Samples from collaborators originated in the United States, Italy and Spain and spanned both the acute and convalescent phases of COVID-19. The material from the prospective study consisted of cDNA or gDNA derived from T cells, B-cell-depleted T cells, or PBMCs. Subjects who had been exposed to COVID-19, were actively infected with it, or had recovered from it provided the deeply sampled blood TCRbeta repertoires that made up the dataset. A freely available public database, intended as a resource for researchers studying the immune response to SARS-CoV-2, is where the repertoires were released. The samples were drawn from two sources: the first 160 participants of the ongoing ImmuneRACE study, and over 950 subjects contributed by 6 global collaborators. A de-identified subject ID, COVID-19 status, age in years and sex were almost always included in the sample metadata. Where available, HLA class I and class II types were obtained from metadata supplied by the sample provider rather than from assay-based typing. Overall study outcomes, separate from this receptor: How much clinical and demographic metadata was included differed by source and by participant, and the metadata was provided uncurated.

CDR1 and CDR2 are read off the germline V gene as MNHEY and SVGAGI. V lost 5 bases and J lost 7 bases, and the count of bases not matched to a germline gene is 7. The CDR3 spans 14 residues, from the cysteine through the phenylalanine. Only the CDR3 part of the read is kept: 42 bases, read in frame from the first base. Another Seattle source contributed samples from volunteer blood donors who had recovered from COVID-19. Collaborating institutions collected whole blood in K2EDTA tubes following their own protocols. For TCRbeta analysis, collaborator samples were shipped as frozen whole blood, as isolated PBMCs, or as DNA extracted from either sample type. As regards this clone: Its antigen specificity is not known. No base qualities exist here, and no much larger clone lies one base off it.

TCRbeta CDR3 regions were amplified from genomic DNA using the immunoSEQ Assay, a bias-controlled multiplex PCR. The authors processed their data as follows. The number of nucleated cells in each sample was estimated by amplification of reference gene primers within the assay. To quantify the absolute abundance of each unique TCRbeta CDR3 rearrangement, sequence reads were collapsed and filtered. For each sample, productive Simpson clonality was calculated as the square root of Simpson's diversity index across productive rearrangements. Entries here come from immuneACCESS through TCRdb and include only in-frame sequences with V and J called. Some clones fail to appear in such tables; in the studies checked, an unresolved V gene covers under half of the shortfall, and the cause of the remainder is unknown. V, J and clone size were drawn from that table, and D and trimming were deduced from the DNA. This sample is represented by approximately 240,000 clones; about 85% of them were singletons. Jointly, the top ten make up around 3% of the sample.

Sequencing used peripheral blood. The rearranged segments are TRBV6-5 and TRBJ2-2, and 7 bases in between align with TRBD2. The receptor was isolated from a man aged 45-65 years who had recovered from COVID-19. This receptor has the CDR3 CASSLGGYFGELFF. Here is the DNA: TGTGCCAGCAGTCTCGGGGGGTATTTCGGGGAGCTGTTTTTT.